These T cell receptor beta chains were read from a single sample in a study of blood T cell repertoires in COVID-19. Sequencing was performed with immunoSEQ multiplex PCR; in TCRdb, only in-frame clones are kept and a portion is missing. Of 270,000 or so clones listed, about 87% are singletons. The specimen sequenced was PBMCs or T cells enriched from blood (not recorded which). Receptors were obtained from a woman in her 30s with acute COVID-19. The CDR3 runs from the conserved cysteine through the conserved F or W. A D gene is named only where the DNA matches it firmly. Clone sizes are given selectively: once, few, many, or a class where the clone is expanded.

TGCGCCAGCAGTGATGTCGGGGAGACCACAGATACGCAGTATTTT	CASSDVGETTDTQYF	-	-	TRBV10-1	TRBJ2-3
TGTGCCAGCTGCAACCAGGGACTTCTAACCCAGCATTTT	CASCNQGLLTQHF	-	-	TRBV28	TRBJ1-5
TGTGCCAGTAGTATCAGACTAGCGGGTAGCTCTGGGGCCAACGTCCTGACTTTC	CASSIRLAGSSGANVLTF	-	TRBD2	TRBV19	TRBJ2-6
TGTGCCTGGAGTCTCACAGGGGGGGTCTACAATGAGCAGTTCTTC	CAWSLTGGVYNEQFF	once	-	TRBV30	TRBJ2-1
TGTGCCATCGGCGGACAGGGTGGACTGAATAATTCACCCCTCCACTTT	CAIGGQGGLNNSPLHF	-	TRBD1	TRBV10-3	TRBJ1-6
TGCAGCGTTGACAGTCCCACCTCATATGGCTACACCTTC	CSVDSPTSYGYTF	-	-	TRBV29-1	TRBJ1-2
TGTGCCAGCAGTTACTTAGCGGCGGACAATGAGCAGTTCTTC	CASSYLAADNEQFF	-	-	TRBV6-5	TRBJ2-1
TGTGCCAGCAGCCATTCGGGAAGCGGGAACAATGAGCAGTTCTTC	CASSHSGSGNNEQFF	-	TRBD2	TRBV3-1/TRBV3-2	TRBJ2-1
TGTGCCACCAGCAAGGGACAGTTTGGGTCTGGAAACACCATATATTTT	CATSKGQFGSGNTIYF	-	TRBD1	TRBV15	TRBJ1-3
TGTGCCAGCAGCCAACTGGACAGGGGGTTCTATGGCTACACCTTC	CASSQLDRGFYGYTF	-	TRBD1	TRBV3-1/TRBV3-2	TRBJ1-2
TGTGCCATCACTTGGGACACAAACACTGAAGCTTTCTTT	CAITWDTNTEAFF	-	-	TRBV10-3	TRBJ1-1
TGTGCCAGCAGCTTAAAAGGGGCCCCGAGCTCCTATAATTCACCCCTCCACTTT	CASSLKGAPSSYNSPLHF	-	-	TRBV5-5	TRBJ1-6
TGTGCCAGTAGTATCCCAGGAGGGATAGGAGCTTTCTTT	CASSIPGGIGAFF	-	-	TRBV19	TRBJ1-1
TGTGCCAGCAGCTTAGGGGCGGGCGTGAACACTGAAGCTTTCTTT	CASSLGAGVNTEAFF	-	-	TRBV7-9	TRBJ1-1
TGCGCCAGCAGCTTGGCGGGCAGGGGGCAGGAAAAACTGTTTTTT	CASSLAGRGQEKLFF	-	TRBD1	TRBV5-1	TRBJ1-4
TGTGCCAGCAGCCCAACGGGACAGGAGTCTTCACCCCTCCACTTT	CASSPTGQESSPLHF	-	TRBD1	TRBV9	TRBJ1-6
TGTGCCAGTAGTACAACTAGCGGGACCCACGTTACGCAGTATTTT	CASSTTSGTHVTQYF	once	TRBD2	TRBV19	TRBJ2-3